The entry that follows covers one TCR beta chain sequence. Antigen unknown. The protocol was immunoSEQ multiplex PCR, while the TCRdb copy is restricted to in-frame clones and leaves out a portion. Of a few million clones listed, roughly 90% are singletons. This sample was included in a study of shared clonotypes between healthy human individuals. Study-level results: Against clonotypes common to all four donors, non-shared ones had lower generation probabilities.

All donors were healthy HIV-negative adults lacking recent acute infections or vaccinations. The CDR3 is 16 residues long. Germline lookup yields CDR1 SGHRS and CDR2 YFSETQ. Between the trimmed V and J ends, which lost 0 bases and 1 base, there was a span of 11 bases. This clonotype was sampled from a man aged 18 to 35 in good health. Some clones in this sample may be carry-over from other donors' samples. The sequenced sample was naive CD4+ T cells from PBMCs. The sample's subset: CD45RA+ positively selected. This rearrangement joins TRBV5-1 to TRBJ2-1, with D possibly TRBD2 on 5 matching bases. This CDR3 is CASSLAQAASYNEQFF. The CDR3, as DNA: TGCGCCAGCAGCTTGGCCCAAGCGGCGTCCTACAATGAGCAGTTCTTC.